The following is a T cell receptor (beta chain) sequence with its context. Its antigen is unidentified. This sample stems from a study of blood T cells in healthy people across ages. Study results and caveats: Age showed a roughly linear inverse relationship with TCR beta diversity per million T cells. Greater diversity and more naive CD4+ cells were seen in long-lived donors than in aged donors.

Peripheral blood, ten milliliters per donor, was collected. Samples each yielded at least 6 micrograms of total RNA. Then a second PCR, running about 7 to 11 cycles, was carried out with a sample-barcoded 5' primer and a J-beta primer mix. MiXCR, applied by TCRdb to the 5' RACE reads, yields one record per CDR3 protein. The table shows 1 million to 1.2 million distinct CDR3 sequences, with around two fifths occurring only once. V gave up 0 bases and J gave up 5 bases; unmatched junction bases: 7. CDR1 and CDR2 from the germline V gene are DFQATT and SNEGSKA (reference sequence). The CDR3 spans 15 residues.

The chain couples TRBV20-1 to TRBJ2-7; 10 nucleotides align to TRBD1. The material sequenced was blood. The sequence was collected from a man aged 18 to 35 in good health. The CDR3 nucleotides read TGCAGTGCTAGAGAGGGGGACAGGGGTAGCAACGAGCAGTACTTC. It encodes CSAREGDRGSNEQYF.